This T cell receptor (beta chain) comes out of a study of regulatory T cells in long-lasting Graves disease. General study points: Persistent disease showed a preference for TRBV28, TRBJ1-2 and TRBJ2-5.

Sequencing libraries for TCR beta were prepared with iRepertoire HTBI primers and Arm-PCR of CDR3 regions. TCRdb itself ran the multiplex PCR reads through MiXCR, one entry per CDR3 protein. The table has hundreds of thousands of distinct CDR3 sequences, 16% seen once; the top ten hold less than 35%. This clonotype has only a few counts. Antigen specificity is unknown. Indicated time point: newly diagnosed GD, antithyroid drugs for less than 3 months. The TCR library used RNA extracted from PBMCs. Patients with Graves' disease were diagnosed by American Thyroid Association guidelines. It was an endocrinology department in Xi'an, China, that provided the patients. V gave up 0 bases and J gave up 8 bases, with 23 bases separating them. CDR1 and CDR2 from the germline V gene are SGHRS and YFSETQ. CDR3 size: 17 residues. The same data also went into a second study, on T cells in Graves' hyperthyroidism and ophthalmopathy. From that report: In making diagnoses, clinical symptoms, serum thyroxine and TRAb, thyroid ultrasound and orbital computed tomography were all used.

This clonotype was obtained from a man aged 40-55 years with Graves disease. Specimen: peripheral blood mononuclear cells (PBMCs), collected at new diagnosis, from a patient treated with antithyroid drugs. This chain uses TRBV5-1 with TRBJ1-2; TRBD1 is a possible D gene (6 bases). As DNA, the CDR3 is TGCGCCAGCAGCTTGGGGGGGACAATTAACTTACCGTCCGGCTACACCTTC. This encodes CASSLGGTINLPSGYTF.